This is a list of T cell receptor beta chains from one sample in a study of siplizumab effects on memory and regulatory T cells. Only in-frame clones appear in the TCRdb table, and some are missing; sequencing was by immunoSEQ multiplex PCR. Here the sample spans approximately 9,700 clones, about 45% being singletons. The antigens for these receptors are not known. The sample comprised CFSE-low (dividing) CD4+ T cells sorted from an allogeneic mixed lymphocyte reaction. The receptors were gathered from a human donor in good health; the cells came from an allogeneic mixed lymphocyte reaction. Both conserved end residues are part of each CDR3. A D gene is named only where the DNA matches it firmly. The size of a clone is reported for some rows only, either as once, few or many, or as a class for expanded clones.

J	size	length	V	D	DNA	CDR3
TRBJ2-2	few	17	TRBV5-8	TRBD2	TGTGCCAGCAGCTTGGAAAGGACTAGCGGGATCACCGGGGAGCTGTTTTTT	CASSLERTSGITGELFF
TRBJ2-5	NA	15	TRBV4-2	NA	TGTGCCAGCAGCCAGACTAGTGGGGGGGCAGAGACCCAGTACTTC	CASSQTSGGAETQYF
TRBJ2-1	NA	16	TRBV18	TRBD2	TGTGCCAGCTCACCCTGCAGCGGGAGGATGGGCTGTGAGCAGTTCTTC	CASSPCSGRMGCEQFF
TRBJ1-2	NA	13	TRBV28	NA	TGTGCCAGCAGATCAGACAGATTCTATGGCTACACCTTC	CASRSDRFYGYTF
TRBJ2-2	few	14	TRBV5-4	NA	TGTGCCAGCAGCCTCCCCGGGACCACCGGGGAGCTGTTTTTT	CASSLPGTTGELFF
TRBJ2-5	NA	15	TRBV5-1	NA	TGCGCCAGCAGCTTGGGTCGGCGGATTCAAGAGACCCAGTACTTC	CASSLGRRIQETQYF
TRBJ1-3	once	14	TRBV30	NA	TGTGCCTGGAGTGGATCGGGACCTGGAAACACCATATATTTT	CAWSGSGPGNTIYF
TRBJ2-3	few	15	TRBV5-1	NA	TGCGCCAGCAGCTTGGCTCCGAGTAGCACAGATACGCAGTATTTT	CASSLAPSSTDTQYF
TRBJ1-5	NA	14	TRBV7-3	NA	TGTGCCAGCAGCTTAGCGCATGAAAATCAGCCCCAGCATTTT	CASSLAHENQPQHF
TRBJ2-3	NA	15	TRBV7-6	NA	TGTGCCAGCAGCTTAGAAGCCCGCTTCACAGATACGCAGTATTTT	CASSLEARFTDTQYF
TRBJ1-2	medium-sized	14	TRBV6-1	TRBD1	TGTGCCAGCAGTGATACCGGGACAGGGGTCGGCTACACCTTC	CASSDTGTGVGYTF
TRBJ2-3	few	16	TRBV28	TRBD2	TGTGCCAGCAGTTCCTTTCTAGCGGGAGGGGCAGATACGCAGTATTTT	CASSSFLAGGADTQYF
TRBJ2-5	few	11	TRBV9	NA	TGTGCCGGGTTACCTAGGGAGACCCAGTACTTC	CAGLPRETQYF
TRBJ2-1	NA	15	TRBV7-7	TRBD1	TGTGCCAGCAGCTCCCGGGACAGGGGGTTAAATGAGCAGTTCTTC	CASSSRDRGLNEQFF
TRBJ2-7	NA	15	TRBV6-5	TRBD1	TGTGCCAGCAGTCATCCCGGGACAGTCGCCTACGAGCAGTACTTC	CASSHPGTVAYEQYF
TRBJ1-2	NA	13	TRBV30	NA	TGTGCCTGGACCCAGGAATTTAACTATGGCTACACCTTC	CAWTQEFNYGYTF
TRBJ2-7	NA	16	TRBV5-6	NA	TGTGCCAGCAGCTCCACGGGACACAGGTTCTCCTACGAGCAGTACTTC	CASSSTGHRFSYEQYF
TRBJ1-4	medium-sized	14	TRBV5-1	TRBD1	TGCGCCAGCACACCACAGGGGCCAGGTGAAAAACTGTTTTTT	CASTPQGPGEKLFF
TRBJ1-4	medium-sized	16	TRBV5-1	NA	TGCGCCAGCAGCCCCATATCCACACGGAATACAGAAAAACTGTTTTTT	CASSPISTRNTEKLFF
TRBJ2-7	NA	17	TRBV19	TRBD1	TGTGCCAGTAGTACACGACAGGGTTACTCGTTGAGGGACGAGCAGTACTTC	CASSTRQGYSLRDEQYF
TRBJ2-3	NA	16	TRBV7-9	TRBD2	TGTGCCAGCAGCTTACCTAGCGGGAGGGCGTCAGATACGCAGTATTTT	CASSLPSGRASDTQYF
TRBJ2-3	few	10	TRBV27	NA	TGTGCCACCGGGCGGATGATAGAGTATTTT	CATGRMIEYF
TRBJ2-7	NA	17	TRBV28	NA	TGTGCCAGCAGTTTAATTCCCGGGCCCACGAGGGTGAGGGAGCAGTACTTC	CASSLIPGPTRVREQYF
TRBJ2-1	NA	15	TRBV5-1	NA	TGCGCCAGCAGCTTTTTTCTTCTCATGGGGAATGAGCAGTTCTTC	CASSFFLLMGNEQFF
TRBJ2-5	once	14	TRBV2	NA	TGTGCCAGCAGTGAGGGGTGGGGCCGAGAGACCCAGTACTTC	CASSEGWGRETQYF
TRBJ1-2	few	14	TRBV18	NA	TGTGCCAGCTCATCGCGACAGAACACCTATGGCTACACCTTC	CASSSRQNTYGYTF
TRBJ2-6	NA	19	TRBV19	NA	TGTGCCAGTAGTAGGAGGGACACGGGCGCCCACTCTGGGGCCAACGTCCTGACTTTC	CASSRRDTGAHSGANVLTF
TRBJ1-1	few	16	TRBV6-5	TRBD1	TGTGCCAGCAGTTTCGGAAGACAGGGAAGGGGCACTGAAGCTTTCTTT	CASSFGRQGRGTEAFF
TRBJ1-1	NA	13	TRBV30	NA	TGTGCCTGGATGAGGCAGTTGAACACTGAAGCTTTCTTT	CAWMRQLNTEAFF
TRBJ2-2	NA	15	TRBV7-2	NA	TGTGCCAGCAGCTTAGGTCGGCAGAACACCGGGGAGCTGTTTTTT	CASSLGRQNTGELFF
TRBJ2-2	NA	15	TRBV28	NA	TGTGCCAGCAGTTTAGACTCGAGGGGAACCGGGGAGCTGTTTTTT	CASSLDSRGTGELFF
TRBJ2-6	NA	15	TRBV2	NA	TGTGCCAGCCGGACCACACACTCTGGGGCCAACGTCCTGACTTTC	CASRTTHSGANVLTF
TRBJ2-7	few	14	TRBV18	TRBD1	TGTGCCAGCTCCCTCGGACAGGGGGGGCGCGAGCAGTACTTC	CASSLGQGGREQYF
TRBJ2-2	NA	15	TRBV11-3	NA	TGTGCCAGCAGCACACAGGGAACGAACACCGGGGAGCTGTTTTTT	CASSTQGTNTGELFF
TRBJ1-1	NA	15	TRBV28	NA	TGTGCCAGCAGTTTACCCGGGACATTGAACACTGAAGCTTTCTTT	CASSLPGTLNTEAFF
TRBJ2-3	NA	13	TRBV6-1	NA	TGTGCCAGCAGAGCCAGCATCACAGATACGCAGTATTTT	CASRASITDTQYF
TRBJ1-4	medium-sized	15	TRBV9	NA	TGTGCCAGCAGCCTACGTGACACGAACTATGAAAAACTGTTTTTT	CASSLRDTNYEKLFF
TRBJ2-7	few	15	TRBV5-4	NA	TGTGCCAGCAGCAAGCCGGGTTCGATCCCCTACGAGCAGTACTTC	CASSKPGSIPYEQYF
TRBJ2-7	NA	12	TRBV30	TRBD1	TGTGCCTGGAACAGGGGTGGGGACGAGCAGTACTTC	CAWNRGGDEQYF
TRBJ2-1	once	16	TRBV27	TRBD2	TGTGCCAGCAGTCCTGCTCCCGGGACTAGTGTAAATGAGCAGTTCTTC	CASSPAPGTSVNEQFF